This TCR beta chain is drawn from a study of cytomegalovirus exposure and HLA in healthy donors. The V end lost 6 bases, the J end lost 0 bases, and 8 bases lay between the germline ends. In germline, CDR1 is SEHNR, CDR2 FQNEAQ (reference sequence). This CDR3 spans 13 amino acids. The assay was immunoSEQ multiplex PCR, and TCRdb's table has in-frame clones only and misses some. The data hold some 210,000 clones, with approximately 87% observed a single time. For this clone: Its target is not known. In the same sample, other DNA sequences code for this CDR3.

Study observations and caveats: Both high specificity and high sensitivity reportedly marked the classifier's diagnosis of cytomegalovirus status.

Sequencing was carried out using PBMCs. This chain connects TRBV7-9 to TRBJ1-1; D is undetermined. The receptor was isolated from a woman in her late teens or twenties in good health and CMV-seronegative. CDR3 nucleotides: TGTGCCAGCAGTCTCACGGTGAACACTGAAGCTTTCTTT. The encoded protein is CASSLTVNTEAFF.